This T cell receptor (beta chain) was recorded in a study of radiation and T cells in renal cell carcinoma. Overall study results and limits: No pretreatment tumor biopsies were available for baseline clonotypes. In blood, top tumor clones expanded by 2 weeks, shrinking by 4.

The sample's time point: blood 4 weeks post-SBRT, at nephrectomy. The treatment here: 15 Gy SBRT to primary tumor, nephrectomy 4 weeks later. Nephrectomy followed 15 Gy stereotactic body radiation by 4 weeks. Clear cell pathology was present in this patient's renal cell carcinoma. The data were produced by immunoSEQ multiplex PCR, yet TCRdb's version contains in-frame clones alone and is incomplete. Of 97,000 or so clones listed, approximately 80% are singletons. The V end lost 2 bases, the J end lost 10 bases, and 11 bases lay between the germline ends. The CDR3 is 11 residues long. CDR1 is GTSNPN, CDR2 SVGIG, per germline (reference sequence). This clone was found a few times. Its antigen is currently unknown.

The chain employs TRBV30 and TRBJ2-5; D might be TRBD1 (6 bases). The receptor comes from a man between 60 and 75 years old with renal cell carcinoma. Here the sequenced sample was blood, taken from a patient whose treatment included radiotherapy and nephrectomy. The CDR3 loop reads CAWSFRQVQYF. In DNA, the CDR3 is TGTGCCTGGAGTTTTCGACAGGTCCAGTACTTC.